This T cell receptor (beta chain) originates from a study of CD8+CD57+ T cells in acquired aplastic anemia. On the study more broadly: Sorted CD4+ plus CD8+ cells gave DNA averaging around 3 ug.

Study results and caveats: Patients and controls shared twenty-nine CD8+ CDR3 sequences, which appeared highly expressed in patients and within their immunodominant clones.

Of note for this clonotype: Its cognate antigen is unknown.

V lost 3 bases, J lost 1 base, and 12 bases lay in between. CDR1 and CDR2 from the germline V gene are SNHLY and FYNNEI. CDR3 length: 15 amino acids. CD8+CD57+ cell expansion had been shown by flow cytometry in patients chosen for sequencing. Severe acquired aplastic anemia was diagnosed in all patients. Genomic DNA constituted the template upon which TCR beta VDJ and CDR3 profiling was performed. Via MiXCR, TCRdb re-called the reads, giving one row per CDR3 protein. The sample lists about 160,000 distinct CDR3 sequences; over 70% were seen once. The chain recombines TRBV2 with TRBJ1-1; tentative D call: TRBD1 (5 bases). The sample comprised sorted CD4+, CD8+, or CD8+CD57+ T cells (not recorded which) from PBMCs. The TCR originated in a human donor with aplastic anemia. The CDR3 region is CASSDRGVTNTEAFF. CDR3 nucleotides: TGTGCCAGCAGTGATCGAGGGGTGACGAACACTGAAGCTTTCTTT.